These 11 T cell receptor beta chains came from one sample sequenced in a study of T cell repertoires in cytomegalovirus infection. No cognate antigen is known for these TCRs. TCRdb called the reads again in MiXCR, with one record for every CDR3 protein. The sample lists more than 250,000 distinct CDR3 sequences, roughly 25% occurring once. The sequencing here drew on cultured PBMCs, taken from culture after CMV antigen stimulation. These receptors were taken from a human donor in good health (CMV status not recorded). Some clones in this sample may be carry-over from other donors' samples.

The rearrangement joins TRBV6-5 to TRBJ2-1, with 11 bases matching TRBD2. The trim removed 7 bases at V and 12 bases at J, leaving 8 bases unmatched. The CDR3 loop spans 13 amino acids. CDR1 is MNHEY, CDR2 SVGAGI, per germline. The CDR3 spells CASKGLAAQGQFF. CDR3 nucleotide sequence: TGTGCCAGCAAGGGACTAGCGGCCCAGGGGCAGTTCTTC.

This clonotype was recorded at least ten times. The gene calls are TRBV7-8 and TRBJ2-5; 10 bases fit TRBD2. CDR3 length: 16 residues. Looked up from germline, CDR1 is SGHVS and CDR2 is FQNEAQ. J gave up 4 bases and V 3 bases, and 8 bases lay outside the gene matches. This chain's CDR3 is CASSFREIAGGETQYF. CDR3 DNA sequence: TGTGCCAGCAGCTTTCGGGAGATAGCGGGAGGAGAGACCCAGTACTTC. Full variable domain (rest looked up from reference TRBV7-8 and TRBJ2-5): GAGVSQSPRYKVAKRGQDVALRCDPISGHVSLFWYQQALGQGPEFLTYFQNEAQLDKSGLPSDRFFAERPEGSVSTLKIQRTQQEDSAVYLCASSFREIAGGETQYFGPGTRLLVL.

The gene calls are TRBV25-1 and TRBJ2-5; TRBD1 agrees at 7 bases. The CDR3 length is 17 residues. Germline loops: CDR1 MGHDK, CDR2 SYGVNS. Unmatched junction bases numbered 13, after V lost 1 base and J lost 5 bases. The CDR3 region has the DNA TGTGCCAGCAGTGAATGGGCGAGGGGGCCCATTTGGGAGACCCAGTACTTC. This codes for CASSEWARGPIWETQYF.

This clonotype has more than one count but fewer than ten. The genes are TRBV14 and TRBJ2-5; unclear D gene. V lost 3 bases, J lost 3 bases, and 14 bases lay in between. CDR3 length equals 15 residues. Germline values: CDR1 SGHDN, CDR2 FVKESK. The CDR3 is CASSHLGWQEETQYF. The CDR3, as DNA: TGTGCCAGCAGCCACCTCGGGTGGCAGGAAGAGACCCAGTACTTC.

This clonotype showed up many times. The CDR3 DNA follows: TGTGCCAGCAGCTTAACCCCCGGGACGGTGACCTACGAGCAGTACGTC. This translates into CASSLTPGTVTYEQYV. The chain uses TRBV7-8 and TRBJ2-7; D tentatively reads TRBD1 or TRBD2 (5 bases each). Trimming took 2 bases from V and 2 from J, leaving 16 bases between them. This CDR3 spans 16 amino acids. Germline V gene data show CDR1 as SGHVS and CDR2 as FQNEAQ.

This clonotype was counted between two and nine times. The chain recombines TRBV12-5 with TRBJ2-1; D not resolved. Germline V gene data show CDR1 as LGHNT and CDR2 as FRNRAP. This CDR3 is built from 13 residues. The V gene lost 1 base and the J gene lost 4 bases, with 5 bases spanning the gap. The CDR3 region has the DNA TGTGCTAGTGGTTTGGGCCTTTACAATGAGCAGTTCTTC. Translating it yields CASGLGLYNEQFF.

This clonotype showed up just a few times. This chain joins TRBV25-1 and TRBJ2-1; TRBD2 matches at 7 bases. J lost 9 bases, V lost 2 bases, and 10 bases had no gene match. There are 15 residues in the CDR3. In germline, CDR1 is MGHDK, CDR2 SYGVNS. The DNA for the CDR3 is TGTGCCAGCAGTGAACGAGGCGGGGGTAATGGTGAGCAGTTCTTC. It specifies CASSERGGGNGEQFF.

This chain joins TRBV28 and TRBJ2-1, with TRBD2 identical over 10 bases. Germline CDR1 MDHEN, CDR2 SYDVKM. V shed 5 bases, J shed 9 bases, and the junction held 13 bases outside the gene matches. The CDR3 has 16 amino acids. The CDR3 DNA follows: TGTGCCAGCAGTCCCGGTAGGCTAGCGGGAGTAGGTGAGCAGTTCTTC. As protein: CASSPGRLAGVGEQFF.

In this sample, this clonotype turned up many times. The CDR3 DNA is TGTGCCAGTAGTATATCTCGGAACCAGAATGAAAAACTGTTTTTT. Amino acid sequence: CASSISRNQNEKLFF. This rearrangement joins TRBV19 to TRBJ1-4, with D unresolved. The CDR3 is made up of 15 amino acids. V was shortened by 2 bases and J by 5 bases, with 12 bases between the two germline ends. CDR1 and CDR2 (germline): LNHDA, SQIVND (reference sequence).

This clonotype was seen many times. CDR3 region: CSVGDGGSKETQYF. In nucleotides, the CDR3 is TGCAGCGTTGGGGACGGGGGCTCGAAAGAGACCCAGTACTTC. The V and J genes are TRBV29-1 and TRBJ2-5, with D possibly being TRBD1 or TRBD2 (6 bases each). The CDR3 is 14 residues long. V was shortened by 4 bases and J by 3 bases, with 15 bases between the two germline ends. The germline V gene encodes CDR1 SQVTM and CDR2 ANQGSEA.

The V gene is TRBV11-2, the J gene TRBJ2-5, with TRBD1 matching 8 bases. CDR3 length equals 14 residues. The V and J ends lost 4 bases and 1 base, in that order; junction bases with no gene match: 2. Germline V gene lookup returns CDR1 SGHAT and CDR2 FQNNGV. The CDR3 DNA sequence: TGTGCCAGCAGCTCGGACAGGGTCCAAGAGACCCAGTACTTC. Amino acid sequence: CASSSDRVQETQYF.